These 8 T cell receptor beta chains share one sample of origin, sequenced in a study of beta chain features in type 1 diabetes. Investigators reverse transcribed all isolated RNA, so they sequenced expressed TCRB transcripts. Data came from immunoSEQ multiplex PCR; TCRdb stores just in-frame clones and leaves some out. This table holds hundreds of thousands of clones, approximately 12% found once. The sequenced sample consisted of naive CD4+ T cells from blood. The receptors originated from a man aged 18 to 29 in good health.

This clone was recorded a few times. This sequence joins TRBV27 and TRBJ1-1; 8 bases are a match to TRBD1. The CDR3 contains 15 residues. V shed 3 bases and J 5 bases; nucleotides not matched to a gene: 8. CDR1 is MNHEY, CDR2 SMNVEV, per germline (reference sequence). This chain's CDR3 is CASSLWTGKRTEAFF. CDR3 coding DNA: TGTGCCAGCAGTTTGTGGACAGGGAAAAGAACTGAAGCTTTCTTT.

This clone was detected only a few times. The chain is built from TRBV4-2 and TRBJ2-6, with D possibly TRBD1 on 5 matching bases. This CDR3 has 16 amino acids. V was pared by 1 base and J by 2 bases, with 9 bases between. The V gene's germline CDR1 is LGHNA and CDR2 YNFKEQ. The CDR3 is CASSQGGRAGANVLTF. CDR3 DNA: TGTGCCAGCAGCCAAGGGGGCAGGGCTGGGGCCAACGTCCTGACTTTC.

The rearrangement uses TRBV18 and TRBJ1-2, with D possibly being TRBD1 (5 bases). This CDR3 has 14 residues. Deletions cut 1 base from V and 4 bases from J, with 10 bases between. CDR1 KGHSH and CDR2 LQKENI come from the germline V gene. CDR3 bases: TGTGCCAGCTCACCACGAGGGGAGGGCTATGGCTACACCTTC. Its protein product is CASSPRGEGYGYTF.

This clone was detected only a few times. J is TRBJ2-1 and V is TRBV27; maybe TRBD1 (5 bases). Looked up from germline, CDR1 is MNHEY and CDR2 is SMNVEV (reference sequence). CDR3 length equals 12 residues. The germline V and J ends were trimmed by 5 bases and 9 bases, with 11 bases remaining between them. The CDR3 spells CASSAQGTEQFF. CDR3 nucleotides: TGTGCCAGCAGTGCCCAGGGTACTGAGCAGTTCTTC.

The chain employs TRBV7-2 and TRBJ2-4; D is unresolved. The CDR3 has 14 amino acids. Germline V CDR1 and CDR2: SGHTA, FQGNSA. V lost 2 bases and J lost 6, with 11 bases in between. The CDR3 nucleotides read TGTGCCAGCAGCTTAACGGTTCCGGGAAACATTCAGTACTTC. Protein: CASSLTVPGNIQYF.

This clone came up a few times. The V gene is TRBV7-2, the J gene TRBJ1-1; 10 nucleotides match TRBD1. Per germline, CDR1 SGHTA and CDR2 FQGNSA. The trim removed 5 bases at V and 5 bases at J, leaving 8 bases unmatched. The CDR3 spans 15 residues. DNA of the CDR3: TGTGCCAGCAGCCCTTGGACAGGGGGAAGGACTGAAGCTTTCTTT. Translation gives CASSPWTGGRTEAFF.

The chain uses TRBV10-3 and TRBJ1-2, with no clear D. CDR3 length: 12 residues. Trimming pared 4 bases from V and 1 base from J, leaving 4 bases between. CDR1 and CDR2 from the germline V gene are ENHRY and SYGVKD. The CDR3 DNA sequence: TGTGCCATCAGTGCTAGTAACTATGGCTACACCTTC. Protein: CAISASNYGYTF.

This clone has only a few counts. J is TRBJ2-1 and V is TRBV4-2; 7 bases match TRBD2. V lost 6 bases, J lost 0 bases, and 5 bases stayed unmatched. This CDR3 contains 15 residues. Per the germline V gene, CDR1 is LGHNA and CDR2 is YNFKEQ. CDR3 sequence reads: CASSSGRGSYNEQFF. CDR3 nucleotides: TGTGCCAGCAGTTCAGGGAGGGGCTCCTACAATGAGCAGTTCTTC.